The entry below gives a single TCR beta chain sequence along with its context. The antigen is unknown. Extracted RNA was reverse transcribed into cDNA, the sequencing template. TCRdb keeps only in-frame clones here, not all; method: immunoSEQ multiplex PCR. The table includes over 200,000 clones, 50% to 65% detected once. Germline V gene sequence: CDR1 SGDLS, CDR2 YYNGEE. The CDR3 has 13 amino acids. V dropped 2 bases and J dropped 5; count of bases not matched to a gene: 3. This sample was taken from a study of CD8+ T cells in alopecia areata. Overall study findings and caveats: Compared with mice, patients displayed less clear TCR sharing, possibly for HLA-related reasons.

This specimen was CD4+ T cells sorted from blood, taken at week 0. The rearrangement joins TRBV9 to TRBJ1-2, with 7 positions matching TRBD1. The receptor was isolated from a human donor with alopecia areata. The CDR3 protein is CASSVSGGYGYTF. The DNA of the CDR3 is TGTGCCAGCAGCGTCTCAGGGGGTTATGGCTACACCTTC.